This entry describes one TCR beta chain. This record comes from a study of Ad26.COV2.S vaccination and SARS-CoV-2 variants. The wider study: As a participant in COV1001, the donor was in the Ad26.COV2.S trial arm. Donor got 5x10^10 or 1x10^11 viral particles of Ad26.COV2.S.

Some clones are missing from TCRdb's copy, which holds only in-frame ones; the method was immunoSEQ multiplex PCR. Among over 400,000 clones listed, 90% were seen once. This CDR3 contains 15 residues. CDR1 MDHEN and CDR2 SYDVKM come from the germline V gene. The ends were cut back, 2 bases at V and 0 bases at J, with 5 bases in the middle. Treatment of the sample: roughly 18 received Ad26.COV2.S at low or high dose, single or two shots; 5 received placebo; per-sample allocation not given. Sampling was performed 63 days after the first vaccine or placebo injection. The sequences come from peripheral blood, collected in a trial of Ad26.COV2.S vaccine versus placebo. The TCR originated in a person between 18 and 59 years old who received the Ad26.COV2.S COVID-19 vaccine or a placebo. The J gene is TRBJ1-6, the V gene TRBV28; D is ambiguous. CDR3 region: CASSLTSSYNSPLHF. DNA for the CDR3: TGTGCCAGCAGTTTAACGAGCTCCTATAATTCACCCCTCCACTTT.